Listed below are T cell receptor beta chains from one sample, sequenced in a study of cytomegalovirus exposure and HLA in healthy donors. Some clones are missing from TCRdb's copy, which holds only in-frame ones; the method was immunoSEQ multiplex PCR. The sample lists approximately 100,000 clones, approximately 66% occurring once. Sequenced material: PBMCs. The receptor set was obtained from a middle-aged man in good health and CMV-seropositive. Both conserved end residues are trimmed from each CDR3. Some rows mark clone size as missing; the rest say once, few, many or name a class of expanded clone.

>15|TRBV13|NA
ASSLELGGSSYNEQF
>13|TRBV6-1|once
ASSELTGTNQPQH
>12|TRBV9|NA
ASSDSGTGTGYT
>18|TRBV7-6|once
ASSYDTKREQNEGTDTQY
>13|TRBV7-7|NA
ASSPVGERGTEAF
>12|TRBV19|NA
ASGGLAGTDTQY
>11|TRBV10-3|NA
AISGGGPGELF
>11|TRBV2|NA
ASTGQGGEKLF
>15|TRBV7-9|NA
SSSLGSGRAILHTQY
>13|TRBV5-1|few
ASSATGEGNQPQH
>12|TRBV19|NA
ASSISGSYNEQF
>16|TRBV5-6|NA
ASSLGFTGGGFGYEAF
>10|TRBV30|NA
AWSFLTGEQY
>13|TRBV29-1|NA
SARPGTGPYNEQF
>12|TRBV5-1|few
ASSLGTGADTQY
>15|TRBV2|NA
ASSDHQQGAAENIQY
>16|TRBV7-9|NA
ASSLAGTGGFGANVLT
>14|TRBV6-5|few
ASSYTAVPPQETQY
>13|TRBV30|NA
AWSVRELAKNIQY
>11|TRBV7-9|NA
ASSPTRDNEQF
>16|TRBV18|NA
ASSPFWVVARTVDEQF
>13|TRBV5-5|NA
ASSFGGGPIETQY
>13|TRBV15|NA
ATSSVTDSNQPQH
>14|TRBV9|NA
ASSPQAASSYNEQF
>14|TRBV15|NA
ATSTESSGYTGELF
>12|TRBV6-4|NA
ASKDGGNTGELF